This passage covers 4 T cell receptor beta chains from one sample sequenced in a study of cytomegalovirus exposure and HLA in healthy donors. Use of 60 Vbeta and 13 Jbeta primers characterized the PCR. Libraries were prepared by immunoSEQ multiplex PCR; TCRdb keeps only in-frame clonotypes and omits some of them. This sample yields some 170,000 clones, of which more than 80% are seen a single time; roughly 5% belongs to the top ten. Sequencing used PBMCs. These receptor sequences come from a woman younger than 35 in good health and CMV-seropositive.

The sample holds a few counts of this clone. The CDR3 reads CASTTSWGGEGDTQYF. As DNA, the CDR3 is TGTGCCAGCACTACCTCTTGGGGGGGAGAGGGAGATACGCAGTATTTT. This sequence joins TRBV7-9 and TRBJ2-3; 7 bases are a match to TRBD2. With 7 bases clipped from V and 5 bases from J, the junction kept 15 bases outside the gene matches. Germline loops: CDR1 SEHNR, CDR2 FQNEAQ (reference sequence). The CDR3 spans 16 residues.

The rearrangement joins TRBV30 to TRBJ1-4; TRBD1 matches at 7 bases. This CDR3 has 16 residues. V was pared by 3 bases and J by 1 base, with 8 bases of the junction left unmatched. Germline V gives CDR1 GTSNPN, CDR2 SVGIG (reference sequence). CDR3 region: CAWRRQGSVTNEKLFF. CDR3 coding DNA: TGTGCCTGGAGACGACAGGGTAGTGTAACTAATGAAAAACTGTTTTTT.

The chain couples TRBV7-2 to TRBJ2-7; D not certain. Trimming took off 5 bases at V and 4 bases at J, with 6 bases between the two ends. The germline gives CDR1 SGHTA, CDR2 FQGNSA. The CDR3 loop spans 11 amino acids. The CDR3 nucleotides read TGTGCCAGCAGCCTGTTATACGAGCAGTACTTC. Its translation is CASSLLYEQYF.

Here the CDR3 DNA reads TGCGCCAGCAGCCGGGAGACCTTTGGCACAGATACGCAGTATTTT. It codes for CASSRETFGTDTQYF. J is TRBJ2-3 and V is TRBV5-1; possibly TRBD2 for D (6 bases). This CDR3 is 15 amino acids long. V was cut by 4 bases and J by 1 base, with 13 bases left in between. CDR1 and CDR2 (germline): SGHRS, YFSETQ.